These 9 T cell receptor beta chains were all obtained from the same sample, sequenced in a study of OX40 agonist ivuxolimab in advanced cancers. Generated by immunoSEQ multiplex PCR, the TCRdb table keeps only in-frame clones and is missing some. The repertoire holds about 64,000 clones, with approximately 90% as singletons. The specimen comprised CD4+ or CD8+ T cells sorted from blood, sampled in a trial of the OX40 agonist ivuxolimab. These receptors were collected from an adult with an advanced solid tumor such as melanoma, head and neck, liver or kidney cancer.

CDR3 bases: TGTGCCAGCAGCAAAGGAGGCTCTGGAAACACCATATATTTT. The encoded protein is CASSKGGSGNTIYF. The gene calls are TRBV9 and TRBJ1-3; D is unresolved. V lost 4 bases and J 0 bases, leaving 8 bases between the germline ends. The CDR3 runs 14 residues. CDR1 is SGDLS, CDR2 YYNGEE, per germline.

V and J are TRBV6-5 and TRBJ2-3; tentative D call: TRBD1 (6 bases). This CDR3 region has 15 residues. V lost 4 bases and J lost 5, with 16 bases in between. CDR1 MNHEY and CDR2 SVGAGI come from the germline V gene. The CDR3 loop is CASSSLRAGEDTQYF. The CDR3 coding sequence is TGTGCCAGCAGTTCCCTTCGGGCAGGGGAAGATACGCAGTATTTT.

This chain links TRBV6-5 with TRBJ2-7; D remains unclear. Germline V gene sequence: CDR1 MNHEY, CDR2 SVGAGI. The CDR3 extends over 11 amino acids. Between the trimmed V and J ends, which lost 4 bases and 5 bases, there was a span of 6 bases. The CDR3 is CASSSVHEQYF. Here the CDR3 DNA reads TGTGCCAGCAGTTCGGTCCACGAGCAGTACTTC.

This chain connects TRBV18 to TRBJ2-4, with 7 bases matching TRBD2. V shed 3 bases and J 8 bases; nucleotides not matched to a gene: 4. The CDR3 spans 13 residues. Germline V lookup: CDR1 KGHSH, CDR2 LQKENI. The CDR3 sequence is CASSPRSGDIQYF. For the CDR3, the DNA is TGTGCCAGCTCACCGAGGAGCGGGGACATTCAGTACTTC. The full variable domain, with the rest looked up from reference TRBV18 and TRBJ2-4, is NAGVMQNPRHLVRRRGQEARLRCSPMKGHSHVYWYRQLPEEGLKFMVYLQKENIIDESGMPKERFSAEFPKEGPSILRIQQVVRGDSAAYFCASSPRSGDIQYFGAGTRLSVL.

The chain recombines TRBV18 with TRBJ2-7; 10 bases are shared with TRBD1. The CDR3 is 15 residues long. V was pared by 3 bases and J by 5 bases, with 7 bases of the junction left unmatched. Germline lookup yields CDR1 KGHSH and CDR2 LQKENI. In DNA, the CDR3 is TGTGCCAGCTCACCCCCCGGGACAGGGGACCACGAGCAGTACTTC. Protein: CASSPPGTGDHEQYF.

CDR3: CSVRDRGRNEQFF. In nucleotides, the CDR3 is TGCAGCGTCCGGGACAGGGGGCGCAATGAGCAGTTCTTC. The J gene is TRBJ2-1, the V gene TRBV29-1; 12 bases match TRBD1. The CDR3 spans 13 residues. Germline loops: CDR1 SQVTM, CDR2 ANQGSEA. V dropped 6 bases and J dropped 6; count of bases not matched to a gene: 3.

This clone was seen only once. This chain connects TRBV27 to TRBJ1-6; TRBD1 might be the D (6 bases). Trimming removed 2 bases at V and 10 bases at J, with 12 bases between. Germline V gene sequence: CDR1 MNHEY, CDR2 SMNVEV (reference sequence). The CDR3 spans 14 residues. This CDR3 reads CASSLGGRWSPLHF. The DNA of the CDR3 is TGTGCCAGCAGTTTAGGGGGGCGTTGGTCACCCCTCCACTTT.

CDR3 amino acids: CASGLEGGSYEQYF. As DNA, the CDR3 is TGTGCTAGTGGTTTGGAGGGGGGCTCCTACGAGCAGTACTTC. V usage is TRBV12-5 and J usage is TRBJ2-7; tentatively, D is TRBD1 or TRBD2 (6 bases each). Trimming cost V 1 base and J 0 bases, with 7 bases left between them. This CDR3 region has 14 residues. Germline assignment: CDR1 LGHNT and CDR2 FRNRAP.

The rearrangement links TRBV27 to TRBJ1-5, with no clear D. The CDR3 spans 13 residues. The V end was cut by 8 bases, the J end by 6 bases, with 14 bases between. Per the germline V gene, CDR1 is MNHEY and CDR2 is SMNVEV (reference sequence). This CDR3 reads CASGQSILQPQHF. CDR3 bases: TGTGCCAGCGGCCAGTCGATCCTTCAGCCCCAGCATTTT.